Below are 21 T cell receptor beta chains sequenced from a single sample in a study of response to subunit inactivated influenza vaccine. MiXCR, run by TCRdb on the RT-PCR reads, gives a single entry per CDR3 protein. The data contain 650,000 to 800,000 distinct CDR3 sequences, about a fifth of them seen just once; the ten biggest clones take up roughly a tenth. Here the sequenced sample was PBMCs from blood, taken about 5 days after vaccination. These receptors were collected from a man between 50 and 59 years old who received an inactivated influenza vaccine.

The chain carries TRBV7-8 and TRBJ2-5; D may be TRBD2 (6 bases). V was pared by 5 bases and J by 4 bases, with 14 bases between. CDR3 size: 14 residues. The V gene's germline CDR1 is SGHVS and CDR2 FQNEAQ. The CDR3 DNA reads TGTGCCAGCAGCACGACTAGTTGGGCAGAGACCCAGTACTTC. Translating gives CASSTTSWAETQYF.

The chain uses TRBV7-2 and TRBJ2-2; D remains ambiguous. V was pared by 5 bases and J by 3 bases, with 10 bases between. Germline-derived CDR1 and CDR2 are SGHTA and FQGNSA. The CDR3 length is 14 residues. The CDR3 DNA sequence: TGTGCCAGCAGCCCCCGGTACTACACCGGGGAGCTGTTTTTT. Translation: CASSPRYYTGELFF.

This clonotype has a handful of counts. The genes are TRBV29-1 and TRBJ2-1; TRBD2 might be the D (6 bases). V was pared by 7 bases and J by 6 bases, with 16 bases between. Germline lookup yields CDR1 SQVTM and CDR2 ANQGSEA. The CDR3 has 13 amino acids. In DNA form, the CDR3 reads TGCAGCGCTCTAACGGGAGAAGGCAATGAGCAGTTCTTC. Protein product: CSALTGEGNEQFF.

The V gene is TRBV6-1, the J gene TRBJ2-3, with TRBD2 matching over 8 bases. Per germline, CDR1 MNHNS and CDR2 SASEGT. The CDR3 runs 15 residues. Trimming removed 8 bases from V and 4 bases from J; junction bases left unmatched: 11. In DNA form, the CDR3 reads TGTGCCAGCCGGACTAGCAGGTCAAGGGCAGATACGCAGTATTTT. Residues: CASRTSRSRADTQYF.

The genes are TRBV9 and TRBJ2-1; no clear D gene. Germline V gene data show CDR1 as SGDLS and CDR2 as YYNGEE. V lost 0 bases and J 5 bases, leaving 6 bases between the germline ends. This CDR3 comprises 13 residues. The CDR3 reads CASSVAEHNEQFF. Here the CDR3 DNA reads TGTGCCAGCAGCGTAGCAGAACACAATGAGCAGTTCTTC. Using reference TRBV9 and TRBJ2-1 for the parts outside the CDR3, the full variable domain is DSGVTQTPKHLITATGQRVTLRCSPRSGDLSVYWYQQSLDQGLQFLIQYYNGEERAKGNILERFSAQQFPDLHSELNLSSLELGDSALYFCASSVAEHNEQFFGPGTRLTVL.

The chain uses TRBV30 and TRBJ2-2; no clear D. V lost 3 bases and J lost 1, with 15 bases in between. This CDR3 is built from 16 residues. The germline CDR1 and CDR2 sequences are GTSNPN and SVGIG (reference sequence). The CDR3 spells CAWRGGRLRNTGELFF. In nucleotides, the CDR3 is TGTGCCTGGAGGGGCGGACGGCTAAGGAACACCGGGGAGCTGTTTTTT.

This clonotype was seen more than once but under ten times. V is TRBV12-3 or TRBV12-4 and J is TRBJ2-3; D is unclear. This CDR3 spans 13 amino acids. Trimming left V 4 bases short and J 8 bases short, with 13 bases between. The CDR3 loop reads CASSSHLDSTQYF. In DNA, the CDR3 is TGTGCCAGCAGTTCCCACCTAGATAGTACGCAGTATTTT.

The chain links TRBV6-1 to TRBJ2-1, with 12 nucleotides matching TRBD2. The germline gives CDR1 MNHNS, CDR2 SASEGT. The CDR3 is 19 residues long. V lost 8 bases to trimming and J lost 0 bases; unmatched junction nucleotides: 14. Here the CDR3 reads CASPPPGLAGLSSYNEQFF. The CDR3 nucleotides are TGTGCCAGCCCCCCACCGGGACTAGCGGGCCTAAGCTCCTACAATGAGCAGTTCTTC.

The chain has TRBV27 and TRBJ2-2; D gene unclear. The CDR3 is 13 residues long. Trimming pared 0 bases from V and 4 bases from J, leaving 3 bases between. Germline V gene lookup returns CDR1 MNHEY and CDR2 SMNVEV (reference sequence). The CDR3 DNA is TGTGCCAGCAGTTTATCCTTCACCGGGGAGCTGTTTTTT. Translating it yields CASSLSFTGELFF.

CDR3 amino acids: CASSLRAGGPREQFF. The DNA of the CDR3 is TGTGCCAGCAGTTTGAGAGCGGGAGGGCCACGTGAGCAGTTCTTC. V is TRBV28 and J is TRBJ2-1; 10 nucleotides agree with TRBD2. CDR1 MDHEN and CDR2 SYDVKM come from the germline V gene. J gave up 9 bases and V 3 bases, and 8 bases lay outside the gene matches. This CDR3 is built from 15 residues. Filled out from reference TRBV28 and TRBJ2-1, the complete variable domain reads DVKVTQSSRYLVKRTGEKVFLECVQDMDHENMFWYRQDPGLGLRLIYFSYDVKMKEKGDIPEGYSVSREKKERFSLILESASTNQTSMYLCASSLRAGGPREQFFGPGTRLTVL.

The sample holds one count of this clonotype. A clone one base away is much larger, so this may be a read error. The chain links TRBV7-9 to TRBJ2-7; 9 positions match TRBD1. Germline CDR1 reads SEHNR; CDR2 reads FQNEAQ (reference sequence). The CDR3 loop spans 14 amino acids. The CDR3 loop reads CASEPGTGSSEQYF. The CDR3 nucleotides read TGTGCCAGCGAGCCGGGGACAGGGTCCTCCGAGCAGTACTTC. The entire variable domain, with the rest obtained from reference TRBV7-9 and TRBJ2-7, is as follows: DTGVSQNPRHKITKRGQNVTFRCDPISEHNRLYWYRQTLGQGPEFLTYFQNEAQLEKSRLLSDRFSAERPKGSFSTLEIQRTEQGDSAMYLCASEPGTGSSEQYFGPGTRLTVT.

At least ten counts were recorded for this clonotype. The CDR3 DNA follows: TGCAGCGTTGAAGTCAGACCCTACGAGCAGTACTTC. Encoded protein: CSVEVRPYEQYF. The chain employs TRBV29-1 and TRBJ2-7; no clear D. The CDR3 is made up of 12 amino acids. Trimming left V 1 base short and J 2 bases short, with 6 bases between. Germline lookup yields CDR1 SQVTM and CDR2 ANQGSEA.

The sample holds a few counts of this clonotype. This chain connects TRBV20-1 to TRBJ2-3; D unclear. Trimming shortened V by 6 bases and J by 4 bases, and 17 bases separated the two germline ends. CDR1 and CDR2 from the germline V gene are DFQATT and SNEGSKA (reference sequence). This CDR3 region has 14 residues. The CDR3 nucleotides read TGCAGTGCCCTGGTGCCCTATCAGGCAGATACGCAGTATTTT. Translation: CSALVPYQADTQYF.

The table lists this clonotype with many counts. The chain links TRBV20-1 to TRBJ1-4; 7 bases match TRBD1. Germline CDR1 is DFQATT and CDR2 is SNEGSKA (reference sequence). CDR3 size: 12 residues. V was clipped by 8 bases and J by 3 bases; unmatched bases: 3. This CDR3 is CSITGANEKLFF. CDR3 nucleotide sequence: TGCAGTATTACAGGGGCTAATGAAAAACTGTTTTTT.

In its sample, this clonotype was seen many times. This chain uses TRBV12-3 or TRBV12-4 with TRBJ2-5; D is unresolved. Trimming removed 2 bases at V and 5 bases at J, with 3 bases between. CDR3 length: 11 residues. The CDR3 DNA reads TGTGCCAGCAGTTTAATGGAGACCCAGTACTTC. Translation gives CASSLMETQYF.

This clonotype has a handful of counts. CDR3 DNA sequence: TGCAGTGCCACCGCCTGGACAGGTAAAGGGCAGCCCCAGCATTTT. Amino acids: CSATAWTGKGQPQHF. The chain combines TRBV20-1 with TRBJ1-5; 7 positions agree with TRBD1. CDR1 is DFQATT and CDR2 is SNEGSKA in the germline V gene (reference sequence). CDR3 length equals 15 residues. After removal of 6 bases from V and 7 bases from J, the junction contained 15 bases not matched to a gene.

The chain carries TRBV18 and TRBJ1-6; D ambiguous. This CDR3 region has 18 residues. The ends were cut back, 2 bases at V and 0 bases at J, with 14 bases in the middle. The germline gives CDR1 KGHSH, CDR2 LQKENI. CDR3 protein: CASSPSRKRRSYNSPLHF. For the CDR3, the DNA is TGTGCCAGCTCACCAAGCAGGAAACGGCGCTCCTATAATTCACCCCTCCACTTT. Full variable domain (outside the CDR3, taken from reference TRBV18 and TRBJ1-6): NAGVMQNPRHLVRRRGQEARLRCSPMKGHSHVYWYRQLPEEGLKFMVYLQKENIIDESGMPKERFSAEFPKEGPSILRIQQVVRGDSAAYFCASSPSRKRRSYNSPLHFGNGTRLTVT.

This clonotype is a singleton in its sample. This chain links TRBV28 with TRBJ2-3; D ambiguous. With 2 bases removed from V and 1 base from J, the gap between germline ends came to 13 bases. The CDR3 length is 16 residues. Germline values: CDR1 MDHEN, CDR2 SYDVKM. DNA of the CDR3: TGTGCCAGCAGTTTAAGCCCCTCTTACGGCACAGATACGCAGTATTTT. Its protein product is CASSLSPSYGTDTQYF.

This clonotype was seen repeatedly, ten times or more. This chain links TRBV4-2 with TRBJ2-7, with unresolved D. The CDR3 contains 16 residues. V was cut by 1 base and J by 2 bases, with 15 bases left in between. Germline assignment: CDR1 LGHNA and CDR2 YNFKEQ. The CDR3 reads CASSQVGTSGAYEQYF. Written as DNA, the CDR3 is TGTGCCAGCAGCCAAGTCGGCACGTCAGGCGCCTACGAGCAGTACTTC.

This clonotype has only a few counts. The CDR3 region has the DNA TGCGCCAGCAGATCCCGGGTAGGACAGGCTTTAAGAACCAACACTGAAGCTTTCTTT. Protein product: CASRSRVGQALRTNTEAFF. V and J are TRBV5-1 and TRBJ1-1; 7 bases align to TRBD1. V trimming: 5 bases; J trimming: 2 bases; junction bases outside the gene matches: 21. There are 19 residues in the CDR3. Germline V gene lookup returns CDR1 SGHRS and CDR2 YFSETQ.

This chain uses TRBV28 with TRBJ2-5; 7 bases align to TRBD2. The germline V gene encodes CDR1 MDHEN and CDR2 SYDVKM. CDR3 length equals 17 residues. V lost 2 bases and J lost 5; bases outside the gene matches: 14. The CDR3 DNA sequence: TGTGCCAGCAGTTTAATTCGGAGCGGGGAAACGGGGGAGACCCAGTACTTC. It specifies CASSLIRSGETGETQYF.